This T cell receptor (beta chain) is from a study of sequential checkpoint blockade in melanoma (dated by TCRdb to between 2018 and 2021). Notes on the research overall: In a 1:1 randomization, patients received either first-line nivolumab then ipilimumab (arm A) or ipilimumab then nivolumab (arm B). The same lesion was the source of 65% to 90% of the matched pre- and post-treatment tumor biopsy pairs. DNA from 90 to 100 pretreatment melanoma tumor samples was subjected to TCRbeta immunosequencing. Both trial sequences were followed by maintenance nivolumab. For 20 to 25 patients, matched tumor biopsies were taken both before treatment and at week 13, after single-agent nivolumab (arm A) or ipilimumab (arm B).

The research as a whole found: Clinical benefit was about 30 times more likely to be achieved by patients whose tumor T-cell fraction and clonality increased by week 13. Small sample sizes and reduced statistical power limited the within-arm analyses of tumor T-cell fraction. In the nivolumab-first arm (arm A), pretreatment tumor TIL clonality was associated with response (P = .04). The model for predicting response that combines TCR metrics with mutation burden needs to be validated in larger, independent patient cohorts. Tumor T-cell fraction and clonality were correlated with PD-L1 staining and CD8+ T-cell counts, but not with mutational load.

The treatment or condition label for this specimen denotes: randomized to nivolumab then ipilimumab (arm A) or the reverse (arm B). No trial patient had received prior DNA-damaging chemotherapy. CheckMate 064, a randomized, open-label phase II trial of sequential checkpoint blockade, was the source of the samples, all of which came from patients with melanoma. Tumor TCR sequencing used genomic DNA from formalin-fixed paraffin-embedded (FFPE) tissue samples. TCRbeta CDR3 regions were immunosequenced from genomic DNA with the immunoSEQ Assay. Before high-throughput sequencing, genomic DNA was amplified using bias-controlled multiplex PCR. Processing in the source paper ran as follows. To quantify the absolute abundance of each unique TCRbeta CDR3 region, the sequences were collapsed and filtered. Clonality was defined as 1 minus Pielou's evenness and was calculated using productive rearrangements only. Tumor T-cell fraction was calculated by normalizing TCRbeta template counts to usable DNA, which was estimated from several housekeeping genes. A previously published method was used to identify clones whose frequencies were significantly greater in on-treatment samples than in baseline samples. In its TCRdb copy, this immuneACCESS table keeps in-frame sequences only and misses some clones. Where compared with another copy, unresolved V genes explain less than half of these, and the others have no known cause. That table gives V, J and clone size, and the DNA gave D and trimming. In all, the sample holds a few thousand clones, and about a third of those were seen once. Together, the top ten hold approximately 7% of the sample.

CDR1 MDHEN and CDR2 SYDVKM were looked up in the germline V gene. V trim: 6 bases; J trim: 7 bases; unmatched bases: 7. From its cysteine to its phenylalanine, the CDR3 spans 14 amino acids. Only CDR3 DNA remains: 42 bases, in frame from the first base. To note about this clone: This receptor's antigen is unknown. It has no much larger one-base neighbor in the sample; base qualities were not kept.

The sequences come from tumor tissue (inferred from file names), collected from a patient given nivolumab and ipilimumab in sequence. The sequence was collected from a human donor with melanoma. The sequence links TRBV28 to TRBJ2-3, and 10 junction bases match TRBD2. The nucleotide sequence is TGTGCCAGCAGCGTAGGACTAGCGGAGAATACGCAGTATTTT. Its amino acids are CASSVGLAENTQYF. The full variable domain, with segments outside the CDR3 supplied by the reference TRBV28 and TRBJ2-3 proteins, appears as DVKVTQSSRYLVKRTGEKVFLECVQDMDHENMFWYRQDPGLGLRLIYFSYDVKMKEKGDIPEGYSVSREKKERFSLILESASTNQTSMYLCASSVGLAENTQYFGPGTRLTVL.